A selection of T cell receptor beta chains follows, all from one sample in a study of blood T cell repertoires in COVID-19. Measured with immunoSEQ multiplex PCR; TCRdb has only the in-frame clones, and not every one. Altogether 130,000 to 150,000 clones are present, approximately 82% being singletons, with the ten largest covering roughly 7.2%. The sequencing input was peripheral blood. The receptors originated from a woman between 45 and 60 years old in a cohort sampled during active or convalescent COVID-19. CDR3s include the opening cysteine and the closing phenylalanine or tryptophan. Fields, in order: CDR3 DNA, CDR3 protein, D gene, V gene, J gene, clone size. A D gene is named only where the DNA matches it firmly. Some rows have no size entry. The others give once, few or many, or a class for an expanded clone.

cdr3_nt: TGTGCCAGCAGTCTGCGGGGGACGAAGGATACGCAGTATTTT; cdr3_aa: CASSLRGTKDTQYF; d_call: TRBD2; v_call: TRBV2; j_call: TRBJ2-3; clone_size: .
cdr3_nt: TGTGCCAGCAGCATACAGGACCCTAACTATGGCTACACCTTC; cdr3_aa: CASSIQDPNYGYTF; d_call: .; v_call: TRBV7-9; j_call: TRBJ1-2; clone_size: .
cdr3_nt: TGTGCCAGCAGCTCTGGGGGGAGTTGGTATGGCTACACCTTC; cdr3_aa: CASSSGGSWYGYTF; d_call: .; v_call: TRBV6-5; j_call: TRBJ1-2; clone_size: .
cdr3_nt: TGTGCCAGCAGAACAGGGTATCGGGAAGCTTTCTTT; cdr3_aa: CASRTGYREAFF; d_call: .; v_call: TRBV6-6; j_call: TRBJ1-1; clone_size: .
cdr3_nt: TGTGCCAGCAGTATGGACAGCATTGAAGCTTTCTTT; cdr3_aa: CASSMDSIEAFF; d_call: .; v_call: TRBV12-3/TRBV12-4; j_call: TRBJ1-1; clone_size: many
cdr3_nt: TGTGCCAGCAGCCCTTCGGTTACTAGCGGTTACAATGAGCAGTTCTTC; cdr3_aa: CASSPSVTSGYNEQFF; d_call: TRBD2; v_call: TRBV7-3; j_call: TRBJ2-1; clone_size: .
cdr3_nt: TGTGCCACCCGACAGGGGGCTGAAGCTTTCTTT; cdr3_aa: CATRQGAEAFF; d_call: TRBD1; v_call: TRBV24-1; j_call: TRBJ1-1; clone_size: .
cdr3_nt: TGTGCCATCAGTAGGGGACTCCAAGAGACCCAGTACTTC; cdr3_aa: CAISRGLQETQYF; d_call: .; v_call: TRBV10-3; j_call: TRBJ2-5; clone_size: once
cdr3_nt: TGTGCCACCAGTGCCCGGGGTAATCAGCCCCAGCATTTT; cdr3_aa: CATSARGNQPQHF; d_call: .; v_call: TRBV24-1; j_call: TRBJ1-5; clone_size: .
cdr3_nt: TGTGCCAGCAGCCACTCACAGGGGGCGATTGGCTACACCTTC; cdr3_aa: CASSHSQGAIGYTF; d_call: TRBD1; v_call: TRBV16; j_call: TRBJ1-2; clone_size: .